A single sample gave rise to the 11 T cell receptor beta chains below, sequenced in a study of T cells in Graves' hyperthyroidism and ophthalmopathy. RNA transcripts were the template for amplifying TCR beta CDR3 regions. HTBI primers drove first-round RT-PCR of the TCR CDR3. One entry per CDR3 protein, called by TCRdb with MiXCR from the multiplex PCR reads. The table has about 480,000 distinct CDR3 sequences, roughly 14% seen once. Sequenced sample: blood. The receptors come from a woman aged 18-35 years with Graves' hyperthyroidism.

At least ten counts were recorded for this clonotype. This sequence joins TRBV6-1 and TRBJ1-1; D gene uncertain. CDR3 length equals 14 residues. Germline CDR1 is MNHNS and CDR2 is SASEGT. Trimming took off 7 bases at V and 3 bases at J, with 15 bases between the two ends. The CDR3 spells CASMWSGIDTEAFF. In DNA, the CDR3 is TGTGCCAGCATGTGGAGCGGGATAGACACTGAAGCTTTCTTT.

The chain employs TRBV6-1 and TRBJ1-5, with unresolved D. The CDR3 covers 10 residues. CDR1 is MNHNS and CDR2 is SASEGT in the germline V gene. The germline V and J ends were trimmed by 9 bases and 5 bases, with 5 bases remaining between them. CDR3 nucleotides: TGTGCCAGTTCCGATCAGCCCCAGCATTTT. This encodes CASSDQPQHF.

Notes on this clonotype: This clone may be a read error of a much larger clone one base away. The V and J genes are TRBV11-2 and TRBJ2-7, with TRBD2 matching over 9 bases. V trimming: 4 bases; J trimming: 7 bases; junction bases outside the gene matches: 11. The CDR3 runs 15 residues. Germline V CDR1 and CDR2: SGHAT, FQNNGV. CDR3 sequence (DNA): TGTGCCAGCAGCTCCTTAGCGGGAGCTAACGGGGAGCAGTACTTC. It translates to CASSSLAGANGEQYF.

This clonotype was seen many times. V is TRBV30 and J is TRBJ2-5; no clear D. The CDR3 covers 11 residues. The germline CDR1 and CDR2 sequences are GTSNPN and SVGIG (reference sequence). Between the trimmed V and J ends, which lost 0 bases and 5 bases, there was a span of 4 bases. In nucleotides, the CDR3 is TGTGCCTGGAGTGTAAGCGAGACCCAGTACTTC. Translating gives CAWSVSETQYF.

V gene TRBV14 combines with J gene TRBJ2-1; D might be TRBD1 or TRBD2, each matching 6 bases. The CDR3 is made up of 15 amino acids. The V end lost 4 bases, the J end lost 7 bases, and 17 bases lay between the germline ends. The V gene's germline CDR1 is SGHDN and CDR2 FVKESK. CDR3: CASSLQGGGWNEQFF. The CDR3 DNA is TGTGCCAGCAGCCTACAGGGAGGAGGTTGGAATGAGCAGTTCTTC.

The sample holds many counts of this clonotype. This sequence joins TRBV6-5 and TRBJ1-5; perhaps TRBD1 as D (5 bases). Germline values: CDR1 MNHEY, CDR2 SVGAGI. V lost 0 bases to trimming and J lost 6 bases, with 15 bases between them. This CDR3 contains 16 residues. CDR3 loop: CASSYSFPTEGQPQHF. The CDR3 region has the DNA TGTGCCAGCAGTTACTCGTTTCCGACAGAGGGTCAGCCCCAGCATTTT.

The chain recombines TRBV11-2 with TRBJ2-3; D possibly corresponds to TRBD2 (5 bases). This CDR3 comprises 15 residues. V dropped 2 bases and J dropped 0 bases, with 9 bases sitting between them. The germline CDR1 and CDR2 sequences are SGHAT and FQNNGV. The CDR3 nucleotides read TGTGCCAGCAGCTTAACGGACTGGAGCACAGATACGCAGTATTTT. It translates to CASSLTDWSTDTQYF.

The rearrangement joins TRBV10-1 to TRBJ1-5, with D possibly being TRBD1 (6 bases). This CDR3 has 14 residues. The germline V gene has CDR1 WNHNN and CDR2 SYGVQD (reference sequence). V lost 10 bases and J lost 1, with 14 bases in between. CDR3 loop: CATKGGLSNQPQHF. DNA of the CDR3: TGCGCCACGAAGGGGGGTCTGAGCAATCAGCCCCAGCATTTT.

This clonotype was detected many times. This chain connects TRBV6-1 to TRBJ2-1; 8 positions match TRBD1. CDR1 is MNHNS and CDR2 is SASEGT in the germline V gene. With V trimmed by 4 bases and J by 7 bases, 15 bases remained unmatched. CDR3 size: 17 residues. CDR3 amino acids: CASSAPRTGIVLNEQFF. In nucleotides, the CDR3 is TGTGCCAGCAGTGCCCCCAGGACAGGGATTGTTTTGAATGAGCAGTTCTTC.

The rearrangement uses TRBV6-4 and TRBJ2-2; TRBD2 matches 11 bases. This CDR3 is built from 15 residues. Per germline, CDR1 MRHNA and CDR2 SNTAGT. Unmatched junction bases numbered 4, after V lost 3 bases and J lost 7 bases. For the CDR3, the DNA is TGTGCCAGCAGTGAGCTAGCGGGAGGCCACGGGGAGCTGTTTTTT. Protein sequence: CASSELAGGHGELFF.

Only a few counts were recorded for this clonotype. CDR3: CSGEKGQDGYTF. The CDR3 bases are TGCAGTGGAGAAAAGGGGCAGGATGGCTACACCTTC. J is TRBJ1-2 and V is TRBV20-1, with a tentative D call TRBD1 (5 bases). The germline V gene has CDR1 DFQATT and CDR2 SNEGSKA (reference sequence). The CDR3 length is 12 residues. V lost 7 bases, J lost 6 bases, and 15 bases lay in between.